The entry that follows covers one TCR beta chain sequence. Its antigen is not identified. The CDR3 consists of 15 residues. Germline-derived CDR1 and CDR2 are SEHNR and FQNEAQ (reference sequence). With 5 bases removed from V and 4 bases from J, the gap between germline ends came to 12 bases. The data derive from a study of blood T cells in healthy people across ages. Study outcomes and limitations: Significant beta diversity loss was already apparent by age approximately 40, declining roughly linearly.

Combining a sample-barcoded 5' primer with a J-beta primer mix, a second PCR ran for roughly 7 to 12 cycles. A tag from a template-switch adaptor with 12 random nucleotides marked each cDNA molecule. TCRdb redid the calling of the 5' RACE reads with MiXCR, one entry per CDR3 protein. This sample has about 1,400,000 distinct CDR3 sequences, with roughly 40% found just once. The receptor was isolated from a woman aged 18-29 years in good health. Sequenced input: blood. This chain connects TRBV7-9 to TRBJ2-6, with D tentatively TRBD1 (5 bases). The CDR3 reads CASSAVGAGANVLTF. The CDR3, as DNA: TGTGCCAGCAGCGCAGTAGGGGCCGGGGCCAACGTCCTGACTTTC. Together with reference TRBV7-9 and TRBJ2-6, the CDR3 gives the full variable domain: DTGVSQNPRHKITKRGQNVTFRCDPISEHNRLYWYRQTLGQGPEFLTYFQNEAQLEKSRLLSDRFSAERPKGSFSTLEIQRTEQGDSAMYLCASSAVGAGANVLTFGAGSRLTVL.